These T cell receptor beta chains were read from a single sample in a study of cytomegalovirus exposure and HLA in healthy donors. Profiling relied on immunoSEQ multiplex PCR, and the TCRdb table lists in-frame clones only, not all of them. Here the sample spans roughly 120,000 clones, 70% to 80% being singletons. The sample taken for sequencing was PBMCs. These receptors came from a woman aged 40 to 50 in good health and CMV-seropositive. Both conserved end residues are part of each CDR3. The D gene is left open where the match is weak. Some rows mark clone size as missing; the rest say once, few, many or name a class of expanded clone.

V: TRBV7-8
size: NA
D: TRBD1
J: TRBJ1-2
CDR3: CASSLETGDYGYTF
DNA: TGTGCCAGCAGCTTAGAGACAGGGGACTATGGCTACACCTTC

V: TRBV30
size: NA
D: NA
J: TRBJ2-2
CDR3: CAWTNDGGGFVGELFF
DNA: TGTGCCTGGACCAATGATGGGGGGGGCTTTGTTGGGGAGCTGTTTTTT

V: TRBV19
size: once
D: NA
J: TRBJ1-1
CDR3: CASSMSRGGKDTEAFF
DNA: TGTGCCAGTAGTATGTCGCGGGGGGGAAAGGACACTGAAGCTTTCTTT

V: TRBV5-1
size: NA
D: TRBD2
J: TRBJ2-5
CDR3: CASSLWGGDQETQYF
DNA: TGCGCCAGCAGCCTGTGGGGGGGGGACCAAGAGACCCAGTACTTC

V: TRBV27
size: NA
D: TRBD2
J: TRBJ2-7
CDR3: CASSLRGTSPTYEQYF
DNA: TGTGCCAGCAGTTTACGGGGGACTAGCCCAACCTACGAGCAGTACTTC

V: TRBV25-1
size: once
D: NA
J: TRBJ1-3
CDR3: CASTPDFYGNTIYF
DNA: TGTGCCAGCACCCCTGACTTTTACGGAAACACCATATATTTT

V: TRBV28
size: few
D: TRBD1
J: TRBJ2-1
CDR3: CATEDREKSYNEQFF
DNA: TGTGCCACCGAGGACAGGGAGAAATCCTACAATGAGCAGTTCTTC

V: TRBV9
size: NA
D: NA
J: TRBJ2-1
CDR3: CASSVGGREQFF
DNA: TGTGCCAGCAGCGTAGGGGGGCGTGAGCAGTTCTTC

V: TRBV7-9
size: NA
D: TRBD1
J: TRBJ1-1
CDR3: CASSLGTGVEAFF
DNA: TGTGCCAGCAGCCTCGGGACAGGGGTTGAAGCTTTCTTT

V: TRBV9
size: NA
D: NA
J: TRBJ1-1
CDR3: CASSVAMNTEAFF
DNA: TGCGCCAGCAGCGTAGCAATGAACACTGAAGCTTTCTTT

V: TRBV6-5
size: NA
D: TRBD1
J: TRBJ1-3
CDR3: CASRRGQSSGNTIYF
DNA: TGTGCCAGCAGAAGGGGACAGAGCTCTGGAAACACCATATATTTT

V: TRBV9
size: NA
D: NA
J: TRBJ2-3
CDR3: CASSVDNTDTQYF
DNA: TGTGCCAGCAGCGTAGACAATACAGATACGCAGTATTTT

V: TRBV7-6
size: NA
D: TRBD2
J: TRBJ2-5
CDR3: CASSLLAGGLETQYF
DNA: TGTGCCAGCAGCTTACTAGCGGGAGGTTTGGAGACCCAGTACTTC

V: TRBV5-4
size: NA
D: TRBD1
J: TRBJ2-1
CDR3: CASSTRTGEGSEQFF
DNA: TGTGCCAGCAGCACCAGGACAGGGGAGGGGAGTGAGCAGTTCTTC

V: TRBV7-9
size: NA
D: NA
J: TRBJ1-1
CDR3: CASSMFGRTEAFF
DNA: TGTGCCAGCAGCATGTTCGGGAGGACTGAAGCTTTCTTT

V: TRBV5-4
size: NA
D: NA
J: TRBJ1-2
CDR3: CASSLAGRVSGYTF
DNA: TGTGCCAGCAGCTTGGCCGGCAGGGTCAGTGGCTACACCTTC

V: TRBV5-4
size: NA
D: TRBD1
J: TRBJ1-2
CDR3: CASSPTGNYGYTF
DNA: TGTGCCAGCAGCCCGACAGGGAACTATGGCTACACCTTC

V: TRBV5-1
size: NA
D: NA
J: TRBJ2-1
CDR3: CASSVAPGNSYNEQFF
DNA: TGCGCCAGCAGTGTTGCCCCGGGGAACTCCTACAATGAGCAGTTCTTC

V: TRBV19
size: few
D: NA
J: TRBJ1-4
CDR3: CASSGQRLGKATNEKLFF
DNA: TGTGCCAGTAGTGGACAGCGGCTGGGGAAAGCAACTAATGAAAAACTGTTTTTT

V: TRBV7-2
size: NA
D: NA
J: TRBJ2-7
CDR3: CASSRTYGQYYEQYF
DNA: TGTGCCAGCAGCCGAACCTACGGACAGTACTACGAGCAGTACTTC

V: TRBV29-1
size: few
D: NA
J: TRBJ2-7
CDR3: CSARTPQGYEQYF
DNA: TGCAGCGCCAGGACACCCCAGGGGTACGAGCAGTACTTC

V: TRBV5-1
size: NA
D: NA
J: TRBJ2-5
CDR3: CASSFKLAGETQYF
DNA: TGCGCCAGCAGCTTCAAACTAGCTGGGGAGACCCAGTACTTC

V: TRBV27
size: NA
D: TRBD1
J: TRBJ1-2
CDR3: CASSGPTGVGGYTF
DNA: TGTGCCAGCAGTGGACCAACAGGGGTGGGGGGCTACACCTTC

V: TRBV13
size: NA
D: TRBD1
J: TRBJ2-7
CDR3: CASSHRQGRVSYEQYF
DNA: TGTGCCAGCAGCCACAGACAGGGTCGGGTCTCCTACGAGCAGTACTTC